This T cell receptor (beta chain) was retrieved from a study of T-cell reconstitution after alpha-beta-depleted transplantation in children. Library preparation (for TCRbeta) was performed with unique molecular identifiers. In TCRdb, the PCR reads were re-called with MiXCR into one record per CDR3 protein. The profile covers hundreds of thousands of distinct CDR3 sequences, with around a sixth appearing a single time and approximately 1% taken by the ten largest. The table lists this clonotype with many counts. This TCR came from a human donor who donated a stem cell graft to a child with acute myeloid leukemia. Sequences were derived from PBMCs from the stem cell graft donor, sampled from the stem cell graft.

The CDR3 loop reads CSVAGHNQGDYGYTF. DNA for the CDR3: TGCAGCGTTGCGGGACACAACCAAGGGGACTATGGCTACACCTTC. The rearrangement joins TRBV29-1 to TRBJ1-2, with a tentative D call TRBD1 (6 bases). This CDR3 region has 15 residues. Trimming cost V 4 bases and J 3 bases, with 18 bases left between them. Looked up from germline, CDR1 is SQVTM and CDR2 is ANQGSEA.